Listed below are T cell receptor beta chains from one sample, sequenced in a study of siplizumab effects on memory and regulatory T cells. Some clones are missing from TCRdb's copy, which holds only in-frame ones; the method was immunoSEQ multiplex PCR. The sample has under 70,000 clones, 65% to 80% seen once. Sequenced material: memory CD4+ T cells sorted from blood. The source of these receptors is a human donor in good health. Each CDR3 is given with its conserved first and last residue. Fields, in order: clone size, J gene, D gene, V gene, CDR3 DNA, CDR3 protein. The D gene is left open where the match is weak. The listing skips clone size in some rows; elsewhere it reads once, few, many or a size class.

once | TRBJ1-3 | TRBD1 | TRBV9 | TGTGCCAGCAGCCCGACAGGGTTTGACGGAAACACCATATATTTT | CASSPTGFDGNTIYF
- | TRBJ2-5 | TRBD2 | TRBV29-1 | TGCAGCGTTGAGTACGGGGAGGGGACCCAGTACTTC | CSVEYGEGTQYF
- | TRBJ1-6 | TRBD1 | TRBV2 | TGTGCCAGCAGACCCCCTGGACAGGGTATTTCACCCCTCCACTTT | CASRPPGQGISPLHF
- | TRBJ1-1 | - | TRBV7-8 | TGTGCCAGCAGCCTCGGGACGGCAAACACTGAAGCTTTCTTT | CASSLGTANTEAFF
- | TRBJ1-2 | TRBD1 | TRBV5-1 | TGCGCCAGCAGCTCAGGGACAGGGCACGGGGACTATGGCTACACCTTC | CASSSGTGHGDYGYTF
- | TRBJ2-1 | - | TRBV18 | TGTGCCAGCTCACCTGACAGATACAATGAGCAGTTCTTC | CASSPDRYNEQFF
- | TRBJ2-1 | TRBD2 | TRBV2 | TGTGCCAGCACGGGCGGGGGGCAGGTCAATGAGCAGTTCTTC | CASTGGGQVNEQFF
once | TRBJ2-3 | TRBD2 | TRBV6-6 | TGTGCCAGCAGAGTCGGGGGGTCCACAGATACGCAGTATTTT | CASRVGGSTDTQYF
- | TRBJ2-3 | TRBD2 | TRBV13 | TGTGCCAGCAGCAAGAGCGGGGGTAGCACAGATACGCAGTATTTT | CASSKSGGSTDTQYF
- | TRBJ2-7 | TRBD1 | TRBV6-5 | TGTGCCAGCAGTCCGGACGGACAGGGACCGACCGAGCAGTACTTC | CASSPDGQGPTEQYF
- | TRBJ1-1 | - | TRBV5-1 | TGCGCCAGCAGCTTGGTGCAGGGAGAAGCTTTCTTT | CASSLVQGEAFF
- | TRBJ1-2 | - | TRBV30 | TGTGCCTGGAGTGAAGCGGGCTATGGGGGCTACACCTTC | CAWSEAGYGGYTF
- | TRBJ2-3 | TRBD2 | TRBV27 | TGTGCCAGCAGCCGTACTAGCGGGTGGGCCCAAGATACGCAGTATTTT | CASSRTSGWAQDTQYF
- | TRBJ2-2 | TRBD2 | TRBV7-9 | TGTGCCAGGGGGCCGGGACTAGCAAGAACCGGGGAGCTGTTTTTT | CARGPGLARTGELFF
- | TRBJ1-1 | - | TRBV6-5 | TGTGCCAGCAGTGTAGAGGTAAACACTGAAGCTTTCTTT | CASSVEVNTEAFF
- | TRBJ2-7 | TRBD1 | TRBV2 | TGTGCCAGCAGTGAGTCCAGGGGGTCCTACGAGCAGTACTTC | CASSESRGSYEQYF
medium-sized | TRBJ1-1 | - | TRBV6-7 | TGTGCCAGCAGTTACTCGTGGACAACACCGAACACTGAAGCTTTCTTT | CASSYSWTTPNTEAFF
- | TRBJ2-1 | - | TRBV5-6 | TGTGCCAGCAGCTCGCCGGGCACTGGGTACAATGAGCAGTTCTTC | CASSSPGTGYNEQFF
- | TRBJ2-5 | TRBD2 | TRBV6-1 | TGTGCCAGCAGTGCTGGGAGGGCCGAGACCCAGTACTTC | CASSAGRAETQYF
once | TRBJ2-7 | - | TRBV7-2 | TGTGCCAGCAGCTTAGGACGGACCCTCTCCTACGAGCAGTACTTC | CASSLGRTLSYEQYF
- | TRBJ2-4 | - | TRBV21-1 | TGTGCCAGCAGCGACCGGGACAGGATTATGAAGCCTCAGTACTTC | CASSDRDRIMKPQYF
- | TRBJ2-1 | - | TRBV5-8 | TGTGCCAGCAGCTTGTACAGCGGAGCCGCGGTAAATGAGCAGTTCTTC | CASSLYSGAAVNEQFF
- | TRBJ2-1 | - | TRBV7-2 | TGTGCCAGCAGCTTAGCGCTTGTGGGGGACAATGAGCAGTTCTTC | CASSLALVGDNEQFF
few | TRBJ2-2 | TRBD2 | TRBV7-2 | TGTGCCAGCAGCAAGAGGACTAGCGGGCGCACCGGGGAGCTGTTTTTT | CASSKRTSGRTGELFF
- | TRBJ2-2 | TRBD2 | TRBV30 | TGTGCCTGCGACGCGGGGGACGGCAACACCGGGGAGCTGTTTTTT | CACDAGDGNTGELFF
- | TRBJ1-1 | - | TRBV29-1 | TGCAGCGTTGAGGGCAGGCTGAACACTGAAGCTTTCTTT | CSVEGRLNTEAFF
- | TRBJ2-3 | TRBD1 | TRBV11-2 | TGTGCCAGCAGCTTTGGACAGGGTGCAGATACGCAGTATTTT | CASSFGQGADTQYF
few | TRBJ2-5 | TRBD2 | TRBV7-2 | TGTGCCAGCAGCTTAGCCCATCCGGGGGGCCAGTACTTC | CASSLAHPGGQYF
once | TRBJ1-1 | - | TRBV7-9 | TGTGCCAGCAGCTACAGTCGACAGTTTGAAGCTTTCTTT | CASSYSRQFEAFF
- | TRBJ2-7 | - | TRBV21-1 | TGTGCCAGCAGCAAAAGCGTTCAGGGGGCGCTGGGCCACGAGCAGTACTTC | CASSKSVQGALGHEQYF
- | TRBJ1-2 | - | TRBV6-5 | TGTGCCAGCAGTTACCAGATTCATAACTATGGCTACACCTTC | CASSYQIHNYGYTF
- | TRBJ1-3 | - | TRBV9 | TGTGCCAGCAGCGTAGAGGCGGGAGGGCCACGGGACACCATATATTTT | CASSVEAGGPRDTIYF
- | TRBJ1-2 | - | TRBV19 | TGTGCCAGTACCCCAGGGACGGCCACCTATGGCTACACCTTC | CASTPGTATYGYTF
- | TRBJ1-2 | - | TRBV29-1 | TGCAGCGTTGAACGGCAGGGCGCCGTGTCTCACTATGGCTACACCTTC | CSVERQGAVSHYGYTF
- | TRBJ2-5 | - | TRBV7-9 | TGTGCCAGCAGCTTAGGTGTGGGGTCAGAGACCCAGTACTTC | CASSLGVGSETQYF
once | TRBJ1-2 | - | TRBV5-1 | TGCGCCAGCAGCCCGGCCCTCTTTTACTATGGCTACACCTTC | CASSPALFYYGYTF
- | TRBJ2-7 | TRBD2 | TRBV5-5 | TGTGCCAGCAGCCCACCACCGGGGGGGTACGAGCAGTACTTC | CASSPPPGGYEQYF
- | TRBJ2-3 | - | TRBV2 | TGTGCCAGCGGAAAAGGAACCCGGACAGATACGCAGTATTTT | CASGKGTRTDTQYF
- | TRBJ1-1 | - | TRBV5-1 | TGCGCCAGCAGCTTGGTTACAGTATCGAGGCACACTGAAGCTTTCTTT | CASSLVTVSRHTEAFF
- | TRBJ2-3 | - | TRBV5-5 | TGTGCCAGCAGCTCGGCCACAGATACGCAGTATTTT | CASSSATDTQYF
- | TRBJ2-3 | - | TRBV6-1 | TGTGCCAGCAGTGTTACTAGAACAGAAACGCAGTATTTT | CASSVTRTETQYF
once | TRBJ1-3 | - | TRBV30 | TGTGCCTGGAGTGTGGGGAACACCATATATTTT | CAWSVGNTIYF
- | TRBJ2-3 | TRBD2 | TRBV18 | TGTGCCAGCTCACCACCACTGCGGGGGGACGGCACAGATACGCAGTATTTT | CASSPPLRGDGTDTQYF
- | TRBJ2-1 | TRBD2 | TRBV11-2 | TGTGCCAGCAGCCAGTCCAAAAAGGGACTAGTTCACAATGAGCAGTTCTTC | CASSQSKKGLVHNEQFF
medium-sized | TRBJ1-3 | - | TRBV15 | TGTGCCACCAGCAGAGAACACACCTCTGGAAACACCATATATTTT | CATSREHTSGNTIYF
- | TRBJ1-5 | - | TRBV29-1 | TGCAGCGTTGCAATAGGGGGGGGTAATCAGCCCCAGCATTTT | CSVAIGGGNQPQHF
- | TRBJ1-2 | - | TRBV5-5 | TGTGCCAGCAGCTTGGAACCGGGTAACTATGGCTACACCTTC | CASSLEPGNYGYTF
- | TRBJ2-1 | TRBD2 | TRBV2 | TGTGCCAGCAGGCTAGCGGGGAAGGGTGAGCAGTTCTTC | CASRLAGKGEQFF
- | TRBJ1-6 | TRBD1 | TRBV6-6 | TGTGCCAGCACCCTCGGACAGGGTAGTTCACCCCTCCACTTT | CASTLGQGSSPLHF
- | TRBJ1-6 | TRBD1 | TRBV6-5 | TGTGCCAGCAGCAAAGCAGGGGGCCGATCACCCCTCCACTTT | CASSKAGGRSPLHF
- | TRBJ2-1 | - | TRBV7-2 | TGTGCCAGCGGCTCCCTGGGGGGCGGGTTGAATGAGCAGTTCTTC | CASGSLGGGLNEQFF
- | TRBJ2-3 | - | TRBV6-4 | TGTGCCAGCAGCCCACCTTCCGGAGATACGCAGTATTTT | CASSPPSGDTQYF